The following is a T cell receptor (beta chain) sequence with its context. Its antigen remains unknown. The data belong to a study of CXCR3-negative and CXCR3-positive naive CD8 T cells. Study-wide results and caveats: TRB CDR3 hydrophobicity was greater in CXCR3-positive naive cells than in CXCR3-negative naive cells.

Naive cells were sorted as CD45RO-, CCR7+, CD27+ and CD95-. TRB cDNA libraries were made by UMI-labeled 5' RACE. TCRdb re-called the 5' RACE reads and gives one entry per CDR3 protein, without DNA. Here the sample table reports about 60,000 distinct CDR3 sequences. In germline, CDR1 is DFQATT, CDR2 SNEGSKA (reference sequence). This CDR3 spans 11 amino acids. Material: naive CXCR3+ CD8+ T cells from blood. This sample's subset: CD45RO-CCR7+CD27+CD95- naive CD8+ T cells expressing CXCR3 (TNR3+). The chain couples TRBV20-1 to TRBJ2-5. The source is a human donor in good health. Some clones in this sample may be carry-over from other donors' samples. The CDR3 sequence is CSARDGETQYF.